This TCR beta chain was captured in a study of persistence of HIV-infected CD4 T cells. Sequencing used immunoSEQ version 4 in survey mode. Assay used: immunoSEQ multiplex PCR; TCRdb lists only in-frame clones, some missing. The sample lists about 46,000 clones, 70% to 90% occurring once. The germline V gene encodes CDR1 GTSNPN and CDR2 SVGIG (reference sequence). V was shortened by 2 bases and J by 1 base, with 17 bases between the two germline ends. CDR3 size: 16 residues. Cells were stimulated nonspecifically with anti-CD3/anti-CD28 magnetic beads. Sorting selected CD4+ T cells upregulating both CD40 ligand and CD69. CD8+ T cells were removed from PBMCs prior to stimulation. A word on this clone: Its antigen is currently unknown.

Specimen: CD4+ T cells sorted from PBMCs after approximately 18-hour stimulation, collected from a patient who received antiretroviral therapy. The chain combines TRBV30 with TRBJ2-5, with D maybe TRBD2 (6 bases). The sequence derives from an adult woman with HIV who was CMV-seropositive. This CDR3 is CAWSKYSPGGQETQYF. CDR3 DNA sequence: TGTGCCTGGAGTAAATACAGCCCCGGGGGCCAAGAGACCCAGTACTTC.